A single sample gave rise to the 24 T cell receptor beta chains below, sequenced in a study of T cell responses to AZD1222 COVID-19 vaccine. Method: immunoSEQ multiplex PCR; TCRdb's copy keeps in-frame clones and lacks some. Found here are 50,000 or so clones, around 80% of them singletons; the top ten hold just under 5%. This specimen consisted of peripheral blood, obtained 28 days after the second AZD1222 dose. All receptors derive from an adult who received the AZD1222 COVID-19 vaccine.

The CDR3 sequence is CASSIATGQANYGYTF. In nucleotides, the CDR3 is TGTGCCAGTAGTATAGCCACTGGACAGGCTAACTATGGCTACACCTTC. The chain couples TRBV19 to TRBJ1-2; 7 bases are shared with TRBD1. Germline values: CDR1 LNHDA, CDR2 SQIVND (reference sequence). The CDR3 loop spans 16 amino acids. Unmatched junction bases numbered 5, after V lost 1 base and J lost 0 bases.

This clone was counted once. In DNA, the CDR3 is TGTGCCAGCAGTGAATCAGTGAACACTGAAGCTTTCTTT. It encodes CASSESVNTEAFF. The chain joins TRBV2 to TRBJ1-1, with D unclear. Germline V gene lookup returns CDR1 SNHLY and CDR2 FYNNEI. This CDR3 contains 13 residues. V lost 2 bases and J 0 bases, leaving 4 bases between the germline ends.

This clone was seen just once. The CDR3 DNA follows: TGTGCCAGCAGCTCGGTGGGAGTACAGAACACCGGGGAGCTGTTTTTT. Encoded protein: CASSSVGVQNTGELFF. This sequence joins TRBV5-4 and TRBJ2-2, with a possible D match to TRBD2 (5 bases). V was clipped by 3 bases and J by 1 base, with 13 bases between them. The CDR3 sequence is 16 residues long. Germline CDR1 and CDR2: SGHNT and YYREEE (reference sequence).

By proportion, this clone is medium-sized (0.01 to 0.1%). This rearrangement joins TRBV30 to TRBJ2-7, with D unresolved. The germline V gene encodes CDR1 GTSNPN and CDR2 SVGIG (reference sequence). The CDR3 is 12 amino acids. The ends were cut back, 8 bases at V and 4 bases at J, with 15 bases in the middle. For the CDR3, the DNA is TGTGCCGGCTCCTCGGGCTGGTACGAGCAGTACTTC. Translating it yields CAGSSGWYEQYF.

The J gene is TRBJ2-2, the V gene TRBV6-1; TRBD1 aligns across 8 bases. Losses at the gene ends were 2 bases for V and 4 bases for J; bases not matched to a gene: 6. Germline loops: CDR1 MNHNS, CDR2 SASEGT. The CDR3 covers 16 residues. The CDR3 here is CASSETGGIGTGELFF. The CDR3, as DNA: TGTGCCAGCAGTGAAACAGGGGGAATCGGCACCGGGGAGCTGTTTTTT.

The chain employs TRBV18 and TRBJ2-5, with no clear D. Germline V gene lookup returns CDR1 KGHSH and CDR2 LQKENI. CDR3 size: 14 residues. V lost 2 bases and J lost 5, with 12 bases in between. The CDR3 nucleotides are TGTGCCAGCTCACCAGGAACTGCTGGGGAGACCCAGTACTTC. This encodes CASSPGTAGETQYF.

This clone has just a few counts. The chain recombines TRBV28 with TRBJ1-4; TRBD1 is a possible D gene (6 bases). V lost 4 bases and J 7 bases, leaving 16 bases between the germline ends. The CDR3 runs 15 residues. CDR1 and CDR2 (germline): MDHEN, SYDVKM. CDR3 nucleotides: TGTGCCAGCAGTTCCGACCTTGGGGGGCGTGAAAAACTGTTTTTT. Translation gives CASSSDLGGREKLFF.

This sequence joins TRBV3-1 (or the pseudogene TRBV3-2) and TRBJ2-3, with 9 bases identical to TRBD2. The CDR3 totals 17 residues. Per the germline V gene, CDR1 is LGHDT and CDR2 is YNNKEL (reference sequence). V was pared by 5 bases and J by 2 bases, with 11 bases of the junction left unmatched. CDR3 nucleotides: TGTGCCAGCAGCAGGAAAGCAGGCGGGGGGGCCACAGATACGCAGTATTTT. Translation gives CASSRKAGGGATDTQYF.

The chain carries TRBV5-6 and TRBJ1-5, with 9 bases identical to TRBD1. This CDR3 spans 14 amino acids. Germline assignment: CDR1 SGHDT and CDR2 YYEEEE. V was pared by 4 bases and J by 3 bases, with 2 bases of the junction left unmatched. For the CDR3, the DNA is TGTGCCAGCAGCGGACAGGGGACCAATCAGCCCCAGCATTTT. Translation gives CASSGQGTNQPQHF. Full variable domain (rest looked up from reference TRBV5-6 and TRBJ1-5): DAGVTQSPTHLIKTRGQQVTLRCSPKSGHDTVSWYQQALGQGPQFIFQYYEEEERQRGNFPDRFSGHQFPNYSSELNVNALLLGDSALYLCASSGQGTNQPQHFGDGTRLSIL.

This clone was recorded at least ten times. The CDR3 nucleotides are TGTGCCAGCAGCTTCGGGTCCGGCACTGAAGCTTTCTTT. Translating it yields CASSFGSGTEAFF. The chain is built from TRBV14 and TRBJ1-1; D is ambiguous. CDR1 and CDR2 (germline): SGHDN, FVKESK. Trimming took off 5 bases at V and 4 bases at J, with 11 bases between the two ends. This CDR3 is 13 amino acids long.

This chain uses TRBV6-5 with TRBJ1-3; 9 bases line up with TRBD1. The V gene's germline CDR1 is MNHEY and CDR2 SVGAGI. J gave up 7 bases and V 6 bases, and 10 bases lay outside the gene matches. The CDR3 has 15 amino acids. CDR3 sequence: CASRDLGQGGNTIYF. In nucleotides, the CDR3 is TGTGCCAGCAGGGATCTGGGACAGGGAGGGAACACCATATATTTT.

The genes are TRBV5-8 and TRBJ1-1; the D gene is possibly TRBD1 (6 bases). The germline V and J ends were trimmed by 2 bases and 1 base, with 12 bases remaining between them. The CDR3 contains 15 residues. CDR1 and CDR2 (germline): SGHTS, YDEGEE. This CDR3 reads CASSLIQGRNTEAFF. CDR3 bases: TGTGCCAGCAGCTTAATTCAGGGGCGGAACACTGAAGCTTTCTTT.

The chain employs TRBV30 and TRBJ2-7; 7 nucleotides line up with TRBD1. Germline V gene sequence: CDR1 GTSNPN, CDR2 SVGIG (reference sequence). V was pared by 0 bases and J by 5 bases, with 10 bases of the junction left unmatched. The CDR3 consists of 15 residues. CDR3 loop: CAWSVQGAGTDEQYF. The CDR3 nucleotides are TGTGCCTGGAGTGTACAAGGGGCCGGGACAGACGAGCAGTACTTC.

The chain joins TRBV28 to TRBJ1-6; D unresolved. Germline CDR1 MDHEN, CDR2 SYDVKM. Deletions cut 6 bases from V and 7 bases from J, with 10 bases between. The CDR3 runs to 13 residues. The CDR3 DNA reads TGTGCCAGCAGCCCCCTTAGAAATTCACCCCTCCACTTT. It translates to CASSPLRNSPLHF.

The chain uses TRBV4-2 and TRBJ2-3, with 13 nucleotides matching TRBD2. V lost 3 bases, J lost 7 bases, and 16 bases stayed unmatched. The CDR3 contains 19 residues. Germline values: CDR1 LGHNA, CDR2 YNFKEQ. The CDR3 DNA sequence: TGTGCCAGCAGCCAGGATGGACTAGCGGGAGCCCTTCGTTCGTATACGCAGTATTTT. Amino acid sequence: CASSQDGLAGALRSYTQYF.

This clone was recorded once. CDR3 in amino acids: CASSLLAGVDTQYF. The CDR3 region has the DNA TGTGCCAGCAGTTTACTCGCGGGGGTAGATACGCAGTATTTT. The chain employs TRBV28 and TRBJ2-3, with 7 positions matching TRBD2. The V and J ends lost 2 bases and 5 bases, in that order; junction bases with no gene match: 4. CDR1 is MDHEN and CDR2 is SYDVKM in the germline V gene. This CDR3 is 14 amino acids long.

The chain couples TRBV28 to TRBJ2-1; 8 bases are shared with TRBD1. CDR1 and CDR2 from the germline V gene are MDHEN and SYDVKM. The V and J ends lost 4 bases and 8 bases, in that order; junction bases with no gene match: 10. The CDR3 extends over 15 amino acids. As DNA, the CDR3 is TGTGCCAGCAGTTCCGCCGCGGCAGGGGGCGATGAGCAGTTCTTC. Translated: CASSSAAAGGDEQFF.

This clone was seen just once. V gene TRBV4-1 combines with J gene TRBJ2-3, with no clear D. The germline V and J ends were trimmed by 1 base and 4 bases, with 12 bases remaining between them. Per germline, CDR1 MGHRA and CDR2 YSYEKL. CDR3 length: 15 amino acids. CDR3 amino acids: CASSQGWTKADTQYF. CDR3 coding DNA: TGCGCCAGCAGCCAAGGGTGGACGAAGGCAGATACGCAGTATTTT.

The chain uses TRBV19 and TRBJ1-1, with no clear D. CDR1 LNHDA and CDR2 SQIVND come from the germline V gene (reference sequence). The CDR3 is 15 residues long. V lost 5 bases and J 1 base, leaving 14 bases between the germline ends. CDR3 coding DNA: TGTGCCAGTAGTCTACCGTCAGCGGGGAACACTGAAGCTTTCTTT. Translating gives CASSLPSAGNTEAFF.

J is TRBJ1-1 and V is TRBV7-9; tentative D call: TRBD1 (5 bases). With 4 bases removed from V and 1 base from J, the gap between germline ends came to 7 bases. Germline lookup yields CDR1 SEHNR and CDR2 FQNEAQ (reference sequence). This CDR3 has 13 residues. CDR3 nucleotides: TGTGCCAGCAGCTCCCAGGGGAACACTGAAGCTTTCTTT. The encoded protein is CASSSQGNTEAFF.

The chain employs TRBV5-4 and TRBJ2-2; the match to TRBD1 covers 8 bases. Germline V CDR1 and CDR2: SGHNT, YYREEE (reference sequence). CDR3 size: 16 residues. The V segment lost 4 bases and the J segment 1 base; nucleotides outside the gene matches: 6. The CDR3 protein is CASSPRTGMNTGELFF. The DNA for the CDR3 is TGTGCCAGCAGCCCCCGGACAGGGATGAACACCGGGGAGCTGTTTTTT.

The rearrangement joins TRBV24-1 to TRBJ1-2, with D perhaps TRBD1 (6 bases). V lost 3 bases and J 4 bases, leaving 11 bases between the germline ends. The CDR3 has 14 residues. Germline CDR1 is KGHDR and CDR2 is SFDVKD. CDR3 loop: CATSDVQGPYGYTF. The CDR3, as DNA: TGTGCCACCAGTGATGTACAGGGCCCCTATGGCTACACCTTC.

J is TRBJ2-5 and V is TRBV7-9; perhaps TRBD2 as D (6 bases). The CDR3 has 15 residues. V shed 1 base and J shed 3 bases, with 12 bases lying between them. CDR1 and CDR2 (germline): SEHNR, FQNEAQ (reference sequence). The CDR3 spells CASSLVGTGEETQYF. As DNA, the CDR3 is TGTGCCAGCAGCTTAGTGGGGACTGGGGAAGAGACCCAGTACTTC. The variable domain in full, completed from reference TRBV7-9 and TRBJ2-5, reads DTGVSQNPRHKITKRGQNVTFRCDPISEHNRLYWYRQTLGQGPEFLTYFQNEAQLEKSRLLSDRFSAERPKGSFSTLEIQRTEQGDSAMYLCASSLVGTGEETQYFGPGTRLLVL.

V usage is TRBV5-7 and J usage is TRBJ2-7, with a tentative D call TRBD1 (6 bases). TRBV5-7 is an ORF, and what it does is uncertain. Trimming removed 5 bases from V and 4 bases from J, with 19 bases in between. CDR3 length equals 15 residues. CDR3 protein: CASSSGQTTYYEQYV. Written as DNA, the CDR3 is TGTGCCAGCAGTTCTGGACAGACTACTTATTACGAGCAGTACGTC.